This T cell receptor beta chain came from a study of cytomegalovirus exposure and HLA in healthy donors. The PCR had 60 Vbeta and 13 Jbeta primers. Here immunoSEQ multiplex PCR was the method, and the copy in TCRdb shows in-frame clones only, minus some. Its clone listing holds 130,000 to 150,000 clones. In germline, CDR1 is SGHDN, CDR2 FVKESK. Trimming left V 0 bases short and J 8 bases short, with 13 bases between. This CDR3 is built from 14 residues. The J gene is TRBJ1-2, the V gene TRBV14; the D is unclear. The sequence was collected from a man aged 40-50 years in good health and CMV-seronegative. The sequencing sample was made of PBMCs. CDR3 amino acids: CASSQDSGLWGYTF. DNA for the CDR3: TGTGCCAGCAGCCAAGATTCGGGATTGTGGGGCTACACCTTC.